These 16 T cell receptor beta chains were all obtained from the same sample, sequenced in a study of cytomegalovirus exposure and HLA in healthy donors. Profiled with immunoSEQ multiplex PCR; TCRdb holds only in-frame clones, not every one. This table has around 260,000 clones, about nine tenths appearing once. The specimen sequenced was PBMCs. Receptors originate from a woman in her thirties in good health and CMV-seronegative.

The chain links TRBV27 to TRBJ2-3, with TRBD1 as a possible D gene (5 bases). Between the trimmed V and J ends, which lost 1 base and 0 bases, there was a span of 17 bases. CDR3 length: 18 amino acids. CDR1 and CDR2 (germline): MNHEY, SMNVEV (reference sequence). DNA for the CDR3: TGTGCCAGCAGTTTATATGCAGGGCCGCGGTTTAGCACAGATACGCAGTATTTT. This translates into CASSLYAGPRFSTDTQYF.

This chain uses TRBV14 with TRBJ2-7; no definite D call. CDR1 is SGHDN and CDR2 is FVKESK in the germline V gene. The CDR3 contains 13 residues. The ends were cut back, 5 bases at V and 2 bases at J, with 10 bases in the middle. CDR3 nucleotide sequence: TGTGCCAGCAGCACCACTGGCACCTACGAGCAGTACTTC. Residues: CASSTTGTYEQYF.

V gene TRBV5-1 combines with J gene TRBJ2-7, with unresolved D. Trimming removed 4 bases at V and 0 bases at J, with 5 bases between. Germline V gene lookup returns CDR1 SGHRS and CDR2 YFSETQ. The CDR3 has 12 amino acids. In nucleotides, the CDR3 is TGCGCCAGCAGCCAGAACTCCTACGAGCAGTACTTC. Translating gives CASSQNSYEQYF.

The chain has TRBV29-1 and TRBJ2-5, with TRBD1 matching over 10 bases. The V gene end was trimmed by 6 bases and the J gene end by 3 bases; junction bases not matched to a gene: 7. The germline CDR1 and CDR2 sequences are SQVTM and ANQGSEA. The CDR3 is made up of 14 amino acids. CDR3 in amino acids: CSVGGGQGKETQYF. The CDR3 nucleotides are TGCAGCGTCGGGGGGGGACAGGGGAAAGAGACCCAGTACTTC.

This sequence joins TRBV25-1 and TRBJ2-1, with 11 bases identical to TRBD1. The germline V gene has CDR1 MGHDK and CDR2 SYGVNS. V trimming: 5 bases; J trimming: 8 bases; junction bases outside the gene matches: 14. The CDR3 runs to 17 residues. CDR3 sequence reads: CASSTWTGGPSFDEQFF. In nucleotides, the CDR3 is TGTGCCAGCAGTACATGGACAGGGGGCCCCTCTTTCGATGAGCAGTTCTTC.

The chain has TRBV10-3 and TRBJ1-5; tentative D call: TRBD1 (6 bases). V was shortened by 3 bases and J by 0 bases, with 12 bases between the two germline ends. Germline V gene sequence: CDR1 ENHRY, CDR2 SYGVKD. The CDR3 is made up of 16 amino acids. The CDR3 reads CAISEQGTHSNQPQHF. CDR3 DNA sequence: TGTGCCATCAGTGAACAGGGCACGCATAGCAATCAGCCCCAGCATTTT.

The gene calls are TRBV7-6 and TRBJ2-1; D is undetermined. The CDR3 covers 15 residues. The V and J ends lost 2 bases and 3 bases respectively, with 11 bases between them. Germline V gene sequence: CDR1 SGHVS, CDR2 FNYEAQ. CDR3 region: CASSLIGSLYNEQFF. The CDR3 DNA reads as TGTGCCAGCAGCTTAATAGGGTCCCTCTACAATGAGCAGTTCTTC.

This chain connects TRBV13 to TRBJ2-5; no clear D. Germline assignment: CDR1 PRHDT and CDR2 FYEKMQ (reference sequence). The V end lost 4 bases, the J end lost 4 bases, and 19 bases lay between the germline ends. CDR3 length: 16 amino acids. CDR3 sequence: CASSYGKMRSGETQYF. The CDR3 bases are TGTGCCAGCAGCTATGGCAAAATGCGCTCGGGAGAGACCCAGTACTTC.

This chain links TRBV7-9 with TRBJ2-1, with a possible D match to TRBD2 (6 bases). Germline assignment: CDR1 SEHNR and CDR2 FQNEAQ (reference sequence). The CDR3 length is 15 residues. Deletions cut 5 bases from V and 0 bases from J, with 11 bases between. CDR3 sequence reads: CASSLAGYSYNEQFF. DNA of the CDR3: TGTGCCAGCAGCCTCGCGGGATACTCCTACAATGAGCAGTTCTTC.

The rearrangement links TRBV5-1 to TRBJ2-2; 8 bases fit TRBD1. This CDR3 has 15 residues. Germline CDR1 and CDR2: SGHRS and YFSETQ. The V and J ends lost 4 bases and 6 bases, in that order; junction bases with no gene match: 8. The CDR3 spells CASSHGQGSAGELFF. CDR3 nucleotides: TGCGCCAGCAGCCACGGACAGGGCAGCGCCGGGGAGCTGTTTTTT. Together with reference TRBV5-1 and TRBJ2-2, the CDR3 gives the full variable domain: KAGVTQTPRYLIKTRGQQVTLSCSPISGHRSVSWYQQTPGQGLQFLFEYFSETQRNKGNFPGRFSGRQFSNSRSEMNVSTLELGDSALYLCASSHGQGSAGELFFGEGSRLTVL.

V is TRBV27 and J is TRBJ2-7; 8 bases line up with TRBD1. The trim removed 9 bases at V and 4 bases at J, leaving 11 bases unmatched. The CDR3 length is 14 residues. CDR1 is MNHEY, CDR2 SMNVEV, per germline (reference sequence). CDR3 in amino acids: CASRRGTGSYEQYF. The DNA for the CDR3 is TGTGCCAGTAGACGGGGGACAGGATCTTACGAGCAGTACTTC.

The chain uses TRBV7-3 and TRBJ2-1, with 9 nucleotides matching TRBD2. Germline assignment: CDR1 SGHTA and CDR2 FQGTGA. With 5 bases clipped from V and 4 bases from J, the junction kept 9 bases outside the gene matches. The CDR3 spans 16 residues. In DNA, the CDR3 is TGTGCCAGCAGCCCAAAGGGGCGGGAGGGGTACAATGAGCAGTTCTTC. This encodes CASSPKGREGYNEQFF.

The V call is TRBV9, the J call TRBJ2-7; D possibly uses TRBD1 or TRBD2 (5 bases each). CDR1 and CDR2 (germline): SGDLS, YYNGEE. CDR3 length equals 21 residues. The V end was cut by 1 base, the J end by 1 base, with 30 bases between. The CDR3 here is CASSVTLLPQRGRAVSYEQYF. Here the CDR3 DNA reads TGTGCCAGCAGCGTAACTCTGTTGCCTCAACGGGGCAGGGCCGTTTCCTACGAGCAGTACTTC.

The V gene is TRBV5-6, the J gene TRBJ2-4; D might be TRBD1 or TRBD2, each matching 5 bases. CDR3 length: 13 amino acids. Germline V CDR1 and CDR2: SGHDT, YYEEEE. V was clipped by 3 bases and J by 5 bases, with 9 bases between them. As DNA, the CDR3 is TGTGCCAGCAGCTGGGACGGCGAAAACATTCAGTACTTC. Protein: CASSWDGENIQYF.

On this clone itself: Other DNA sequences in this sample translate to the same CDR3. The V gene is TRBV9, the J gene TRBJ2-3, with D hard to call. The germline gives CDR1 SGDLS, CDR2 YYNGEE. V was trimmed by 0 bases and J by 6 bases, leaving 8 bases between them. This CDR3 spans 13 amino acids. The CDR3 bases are TGTGCCAGCAGCGTAGAGGCTAGGGATACGCAGTATTTT. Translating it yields CASSVEARDTQYF.

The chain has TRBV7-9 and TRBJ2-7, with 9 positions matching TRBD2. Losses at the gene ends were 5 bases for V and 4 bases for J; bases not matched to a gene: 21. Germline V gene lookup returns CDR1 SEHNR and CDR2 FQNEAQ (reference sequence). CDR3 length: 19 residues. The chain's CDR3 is CASSHFESSGNYRAYEQYF. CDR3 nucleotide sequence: TGTGCCAGCAGCCATTTCGAGTCTAGCGGGAACTATAGGGCGTACGAGCAGTACTTC.